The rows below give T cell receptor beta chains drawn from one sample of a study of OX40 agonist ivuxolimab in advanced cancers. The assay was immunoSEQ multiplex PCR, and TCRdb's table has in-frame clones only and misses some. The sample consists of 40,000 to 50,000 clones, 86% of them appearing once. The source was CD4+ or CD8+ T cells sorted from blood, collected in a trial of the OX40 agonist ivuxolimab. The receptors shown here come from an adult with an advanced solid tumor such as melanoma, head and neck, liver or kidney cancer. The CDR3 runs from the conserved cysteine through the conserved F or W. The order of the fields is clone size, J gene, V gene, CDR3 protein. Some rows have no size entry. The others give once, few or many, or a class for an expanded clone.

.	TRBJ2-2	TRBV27	CASRPATYTGELFF
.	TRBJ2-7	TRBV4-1	CASSPTSSGHTYEQYF
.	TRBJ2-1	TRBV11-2	CASSPAGNEQFF
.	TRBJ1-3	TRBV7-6	CASSLGQGPGNTIYF
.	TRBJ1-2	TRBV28	CASSSGTANYGYTF
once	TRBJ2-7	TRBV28	CASRPDRGGTSAPYEQYF
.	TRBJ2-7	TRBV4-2	CASSAKGGGSEQYF
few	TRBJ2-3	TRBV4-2	CASSREAASTDTQYF
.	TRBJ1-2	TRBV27	CASSSSILNYGYTF
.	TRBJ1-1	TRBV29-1	CSVERQDTNTEAFF
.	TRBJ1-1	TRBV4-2	CASSQGGGPEAFF